The 7 T cell receptor beta chains listed next were all sequenced from one sample in a study of T cell clones after liver transplantation. Generated by immunoSEQ multiplex PCR, the TCRdb table keeps only in-frame clones and is missing some. The table has 98,000 or so clones, 75% to 85% seen once. The sequences come from CD4+ T cells from blood, collected before liver transplant. These TCRs come from a human donor who received a liver transplant.

This chain joins TRBV18 and TRBJ2-1, with 11 bases aligning to TRBD2. V shed 1 base and J 5 bases; nucleotides not matched to a gene: 1. From germline, CDR1 is KGHSH and CDR2 LQKENI. The CDR3 is 15 residues long. DNA for the CDR3: TGTGCCAGCTCACCACGGGGACTAGCGGACAATGAGCAGTTCTTC. Protein product: CASSPRGLADNEQFF.

The chain employs TRBV5-4 and TRBJ1-1, with D unclear. The CDR3 extends over 13 amino acids. Germline assignment: CDR1 SGHNT and CDR2 YYREEE (reference sequence). V gave up 0 bases and J gave up 1 base, with 4 bases separating them. CDR3 nucleotide sequence: TGTGCCAGCAGCTTGGACAGGAACACTGAAGCTTTCTTT. Translation: CASSLDRNTEAFF.

The V and J genes are TRBV4-3 and TRBJ1-2; a possible D gene is TRBD1 (6 bases). The V and J ends lost 5 bases and 4 bases respectively, with 11 bases between them. The CDR3 length is 13 residues. Germline lookup yields CDR1 LGHNA and CDR2 YSLEER. This chain's CDR3 is CASSGGQPYGYTF. The CDR3 coding sequence is TGCGCCAGCAGCGGTGGACAGCCCTATGGCTACACCTTC.

The chain links TRBV15 to TRBJ1-2; the D gene is possibly TRBD1 (6 bases). The germline V and J ends were trimmed by 5 bases and 5 bases, with 18 bases remaining between them. The CDR3 is 15 residues long. Germline values: CDR1 LNHNV, CDR2 YYDKDF (reference sequence). The CDR3 is CATSGSDLGGYGYTF. The CDR3 DNA sequence: TGTGCCACCAGCGGGTCGGACCTAGGGGGATATGGCTACACCTTC.

The V gene is TRBV5-4, the J gene TRBJ2-1; D is ambiguous. Germline values: CDR1 SGHNT, CDR2 YYREEE (reference sequence). V was cut by 6 bases and J by 10 bases, with 20 bases left in between. The CDR3 is made up of 14 amino acids. For the CDR3, the DNA is TGTGCCAGCACCCAACCGGGTCCTCTAATGGAGCAGTTCTTC. Amino acid sequence: CASTQPGPLMEQFF.

The V call is TRBV27, the J call TRBJ2-7; 9 bases are a match to TRBD1. CDR1 is MNHEY, CDR2 SMNVEV, per germline (reference sequence). This CDR3 is built from 15 residues. V trimming: 4 bases; J trimming: 5 bases; junction bases outside the gene matches: 9. As DNA, the CDR3 is TGTGCCAGCAGTTCCCCCGGGACAGGGAAGAACGAGCAGTACTTC. This translates into CASSSPGTGKNEQYF.

This clone was recorded a few times. The chain uses TRBV7-9 and TRBJ1-2; D is unresolved. Germline CDR1 is SEHNR and CDR2 is FQNEAQ (reference sequence). CDR3 length: 12 residues. Trimming shortened V by 0 bases and J by 8 bases, and 7 bases separated the two germline ends. DNA of the CDR3: TGTGCCAGCAGCTTAGCTTTACAAGGCTACACCTTC. This encodes CASSLALQGYTF.